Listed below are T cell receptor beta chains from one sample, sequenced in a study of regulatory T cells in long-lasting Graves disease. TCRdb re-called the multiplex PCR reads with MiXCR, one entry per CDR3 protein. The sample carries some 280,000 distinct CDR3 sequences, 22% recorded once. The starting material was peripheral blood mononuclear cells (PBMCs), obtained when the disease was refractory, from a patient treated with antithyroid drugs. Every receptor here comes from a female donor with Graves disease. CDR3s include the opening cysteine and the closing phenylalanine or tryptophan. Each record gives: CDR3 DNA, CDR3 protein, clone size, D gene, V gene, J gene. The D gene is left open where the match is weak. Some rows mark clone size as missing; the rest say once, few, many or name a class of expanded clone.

CDR3nt: TGTGCCAGCAGTTTGGGGGCCACGAACACCGGGGAGCTGTTTTTT
CDR3aa: CASSLGATNTGELFF
abundance: many
d_gene: NA
v_gene: TRBV12-3/TRBV12-4
j_gene: TRBJ2-2

CDR3nt: TGTGCCAGCAGCTTCACCGGGACCGCAAACACCTTC
CDR3aa: CASSFTGTANTF
abundance: many
d_gene: NA
v_gene: TRBV5-6
j_gene: TRBJ1-2

CDR3nt: TGCAGTGCCCAGAAAGACGGGACAGATACGCAGTATTTT
CDR3aa: CSAQKDGTDTQYF
abundance: few
d_gene: NA
v_gene: TRBV20-1
j_gene: TRBJ2-3

CDR3nt: TGTGCCAGCAGTTCCATGACTAGCGGGATCTCCTACGAGCAGTACTTC
CDR3aa: CASSSMTSGISYEQYF
abundance: many
d_gene: TRBD2
v_gene: TRBV28
j_gene: TRBJ2-7

CDR3nt: TGTGCCAGCAAACGACTAATGCGCGGGGAGCTGTTTTTT
CDR3aa: CASKRLMRGELFF
abundance: many
d_gene: NA
v_gene: TRBV2
j_gene: TRBJ2-2

CDR3nt: TGCGCCAGCAGCCAAGATGCAGGGTACTATGGCTACACCTTC
CDR3aa: CASSQDAGYYGYTF
abundance: NA
d_gene: NA
v_gene: TRBV4-3
j_gene: TRBJ1-2

CDR3nt: TGTGCCAGCAGCTTGGAAGCGGGGTACACTGAAGCTTTCTTT
CDR3aa: CASSLEAGYTEAFF
abundance: NA
d_gene: NA
v_gene: TRBV5-6
j_gene: TRBJ1-1

CDR3nt: TGTGCCAGCAGCTTCTCCCGGGACCCCTATGGCTACACCTTC
CDR3aa: CASSFSRDPYGYTF
abundance: few
d_gene: NA
v_gene: TRBV6-1
j_gene: TRBJ1-2

CDR3nt: TGTGCCAGCAGCCAAAGGGGACATCAGGGGGCGACCAGGGATACGCAGTATTTT
CDR3aa: CASSQRGHQGATRDTQYF
abundance: few
d_gene: TRBD1
v_gene: TRBV3-1
j_gene: TRBJ2-3

CDR3nt: TGTGCCAGCAGAGGGGGGCGGGGAGGCTACACCTTC
CDR3aa: CASRGGRGGYTF
abundance: many
d_gene: NA
v_gene: TRBV12-3/TRBV12-4
j_gene: TRBJ1-2

CDR3nt: TGTGCCAGTAGTATAGAAAAGAGGGACAGATGGCTCGGTCAGCCCCAGCATTTT
CDR3aa: CASSIEKRDRWLGQPQHF
abundance: NA
d_gene: TRBD1
v_gene: TRBV19
j_gene: TRBJ1-5

CDR3nt: TGTGCCAGCAGCCAAGGGACGGAATTTTACGAGCAGTACTTC
CDR3aa: CASSQGTEFYEQYF
abundance: few
d_gene: NA
v_gene: TRBV3-1
j_gene: TRBJ2-7

CDR3nt: TGTGCCAGCAGCTTAGGGATACTAGCGGGACAAGAGACCCAGTACTTC
CDR3aa: CASSLGILAGQETQYF
abundance: NA
d_gene: TRBD2
v_gene: TRBV7-9
j_gene: TRBJ2-5

CDR3nt: TGTGCCAGCAGCTTAGTGGTTGCGTACGAGCAGTACTTC
CDR3aa: CASSLVVAYEQYF
abundance: few
d_gene: NA
v_gene: TRBV11-2
j_gene: TRBJ2-7

CDR3nt: TGTGCCAGCAGCTTAAGGGGACTAGCGGGCGAAGAGACCCAGTACTTC
CDR3aa: CASSLRGLAGEETQYF
abundance: many
d_gene: TRBD2
v_gene: TRBV11-2
j_gene: TRBJ2-5

CDR3nt: TGTGCCAGCAGCTTAGCAGTACTCCAATACGAGCAGTACTTC
CDR3aa: CASSLAVLQYEQYF
abundance: NA
d_gene: NA
v_gene: TRBV7-2
j_gene: TRBJ2-7

CDR3nt: TGTGCCAGCAGAGGGACAGGTTTAAATCAGCCCCAGCATTTT
CDR3aa: CASRGTGLNQPQHF
abundance: many
d_gene: TRBD1
v_gene: TRBV2
j_gene: TRBJ1-5

CDR3nt: TGTGCCGGCAGCTGGACCCAAGCGGGAGGAGACTACGAGCAGTACTTC
CDR3aa: CAGSWTQAGGDYEQYF
abundance: NA
d_gene: TRBD2
v_gene: TRBV7-9
j_gene: TRBJ2-7

CDR3nt: TGTGCCAGCAGTTTAGGCAGGGGGGACACAGATACGCAGTATTTT
CDR3aa: CASSLGRGDTDTQYF
abundance: NA
d_gene: NA
v_gene: TRBV12-3/TRBV12-4
j_gene: TRBJ2-3

CDR3nt: TGCGCCAGCAGCTTGTCAGGGGGACGTTCTGGGGCCAACGTCCTGACTTTC
CDR3aa: CASSLSGGRSGANVLTF
abundance: NA
d_gene: TRBD1
v_gene: TRBV5-1
j_gene: TRBJ2-6

CDR3nt: TGTGCCAGCAGCTTGCGCGGGAGCAGTACCGGGGAGCTGTTTTTT
CDR3aa: CASSLRGSSTGELFF
abundance: many
d_gene: TRBD2
v_gene: TRBV7-8
j_gene: TRBJ2-2

CDR3nt: TGTGCCAGCAGCTCCAACAGGGCCGTACGGTTCAATGAGCAGTTCTTC
CDR3aa: CASSSNRAVRFNEQFF
abundance: few
d_gene: NA
v_gene: TRBV7-2
j_gene: TRBJ2-1

CDR3nt: TGTGCCAGCAGTCCACTACGACTAGCGGGAGGCTTATCCGACACCGGGGAGCTGTTTTTT
CDR3aa: CASSPLRLAGGLSDTGELFF
abundance: many
d_gene: TRBD2
v_gene: TRBV27
j_gene: TRBJ2-2

CDR3nt: TGTGCCAGCTCCCGCCCGGGCGGGAGGGTAGAGACCCAGTACTTC
CDR3aa: CASSRPGGRVETQYF
abundance: many
d_gene: TRBD2
v_gene: TRBV28
j_gene: TRBJ2-5

CDR3nt: TGTGCCATCAGTGAGGGGTCGGGTTATGGAAATTCACCCCTCCACTTT
CDR3aa: CAISEGSGYGNSPLHF
abundance: NA
d_gene: NA
v_gene: TRBV10-3
j_gene: TRBJ1-6

CDR3nt: TGTGCCAGCAGTTCCAAAGGCCCCATGCGGGAGGGCCTTGGAGATACGCAGTATTTT
CDR3aa: CASSSKGPMREGLGDTQYF
abundance: NA
d_gene: TRBD2
v_gene: TRBV27
j_gene: TRBJ2-3

CDR3nt: TGTGCCAGCAGTTCCAGGACTAGCGGGAGCTTCGTCCCCTACGAGCAGTACTTC
CDR3aa: CASSSRTSGSFVPYEQYF
abundance: NA
d_gene: TRBD2
v_gene: TRBV28
j_gene: TRBJ2-7

CDR3nt: TGTGCCTGGAGTGAAGGACCCCCAGCGGGAGAGCAAGAGACCCAGTACTTC
CDR3aa: CAWSEGPPAGEQETQYF
abundance: NA
d_gene: TRBD2
v_gene: TRBV30
j_gene: TRBJ2-5

CDR3nt: TGCAGTGCCGTCGAGCAGGGGGCTCATCAGCCCCAGCATTTT
CDR3aa: CSAVEQGAHQPQHF
abundance: many
d_gene: TRBD1
v_gene: TRBV20-1
j_gene: TRBJ1-5

CDR3nt: TGTGCCAGCAGTCCCCCGGCTGGGAACGAGCAGTGCTTC
CDR3aa: CASSPPAGNEQCF
abundance: NA
d_gene: NA
v_gene: TRBV28
j_gene: TRBJ2-7

CDR3nt: TGTGCCAGCAGTAGACTAGCGGGAGGCGAAGATACGCAGTATTTT
CDR3aa: CASSRLAGGEDTQYF
abundance: few
d_gene: TRBD2
v_gene: TRBV28
j_gene: TRBJ2-3

CDR3nt: TGCGCCAGCAGAATCGGACTAGCGGGAGACCAAGAGACCCAGTACTTC
CDR3aa: CASRIGLAGDQETQYF
abundance: NA
d_gene: TRBD2
v_gene: TRBV5-1
j_gene: TRBJ2-5

CDR3nt: TGCAGTGCTAGCGGTGTCAGGGAGGCCTTCGAGCAGTACTTC
CDR3aa: CSASGVREAFEQYF
abundance: few
d_gene: NA
v_gene: TRBV20-1
j_gene: TRBJ2-7

CDR3nt: TGTGCCTGGAGTGTAGCAGCGAATTCACCCCTCCACTTT
CDR3aa: CAWSVAANSPLHF
abundance: few
d_gene: NA
v_gene: TRBV30
j_gene: TRBJ1-6

CDR3nt: TGTGCCAGTCGATACAGGCGTACTAGCACAGATACGCAGTATTTT
CDR3aa: CASRYRRTSTDTQYF
abundance: NA
d_gene: NA
v_gene: TRBV27
j_gene: TRBJ2-3

CDR3nt: TGTGCCAGCAGCCAAGCGGGTGACAGCTACGAGCAGTACTTC
CDR3aa: CASSQAGDSYEQYF
abundance: NA
d_gene: NA
v_gene: TRBV3-1
j_gene: TRBJ2-7

CDR3nt: TGTGCCAGCAGCGGGGGGGGGCTACGAGAGACCCAGTACTTC
CDR3aa: CASSGGGLRETQYF
abundance: NA
d_gene: NA
v_gene: TRBV9
j_gene: TRBJ2-5

CDR3nt: TGTGCCAGCAGTTTATTCCAAGACAGGGGGCTACGGGGCTACACCTTC
CDR3aa: CASSLFQDRGLRGYTF
abundance: few
d_gene: TRBD1
v_gene: TRBV27
j_gene: TRBJ1-2

CDR3nt: TGTGCCAGCAGCCTGTACTCGACAGATACGCAGTATTTT
CDR3aa: CASSLYSTDTQYF
abundance: NA
d_gene: NA
v_gene: TRBV14
j_gene: TRBJ2-3

CDR3nt: TGTGCCAGCGGTCGGAGCACTGAAGCTTTCTTT
CDR3aa: CASGRSTEAFF
abundance: few
d_gene: NA
v_gene: TRBV6-1
j_gene: TRBJ1-1

CDR3nt: TGTGCCAGCAGTTTGGGGGAGGGACAAGAGACCCAGTACTTC
CDR3aa: CASSLGEGQETQYF
abundance: NA
d_gene: TRBD2
v_gene: TRBV27
j_gene: TRBJ2-5

CDR3nt: TGTGTCAGCAGCTTTTCCAGGGGAGATGAGCGGTTCTTC
CDR3aa: CVSSFSRGDERFF
abundance: NA
d_gene: NA
v_gene: TRBV11-1
j_gene: TRBJ2-1

CDR3nt: TGTGCCACCAGCAGAGATTTGGGGACAGGAGGAAGAAACACCATATATTTT
CDR3aa: CATSRDLGTGGRNTIYF
abundance: few
d_gene: TRBD1
v_gene: TRBV15
j_gene: TRBJ1-3